In this sample, the clone carrying this TCR beta chain turned up once. Its antigen is undetermined. The data are from a study of cytomegalovirus exposure and HLA in healthy donors. Looking at the study overall: A data release that came early held about 89 million unique TCRs from HLA-typed donors.

This CDR3 has 13 amino acids. V was clipped by 4 bases and J by 0 bases, with 9 bases between them. Germline lookup yields CDR1 GTSNPN and CDR2 SVGIG (reference sequence). Notes on the study in general: Versus the approximately 670-donor mean, an Asian-associated ancestry cluster reportedly showed fewer N-insertions in a later analysis. A later analysis, which compared TCR beta chains of equal frequency, found the HLA-associated ones more clonally expanded. V- and J-gene trimming of TCR beta was linked (in a later analysis) to a missense DCLRE1C variant.

The primer mix had 60 Vbeta and 13 Jbeta primers. Assay used: immunoSEQ multiplex PCR; TCRdb lists only in-frame clones, some missing. The sample shows some 180,000 clones, more than 60% of them seen only once. The sequence was obtained from a woman aged 55-70 years in good health and CMV-seropositive. Sequencing was done on a sample of PBMCs. V and J are TRBV30 and TRBJ1-1; unclear D gene. In DNA, the CDR3 is TGTGCCTGGACGCGGAGCATGAACACTGAAGCTTTCTTT. The encoded protein is CAWTRSMNTEAFF.